Below, 14 T cell receptor beta chains from the same sample are listed, as sequenced in a study of T and B cells in COVID-19 patients (TCRdb year 2020). TRB repertoires were amplified using roughly 230-550 ng of genomic DNA isolated from blood. TCRdb lists the instrument as Illumina MiSeq. Multiplex PCR with BIOMED2 TRB-A/B primer pools was used to amplify the TRB rearrangements. TCRdb handled the public reads itself, with Q25 trimming in fastp and clone calling in MiXCR, and kept productive beta chains. Identical CDR3 protein sequences are pooled into one entry, listed with their most common genes and DNA. The sample profile shows under 15,000 distinct CDR3 sequences; around 28% of them were found once. The ten largest clones take up more than 6.5% of the sample. Material for sequencing was blood. These receptors were taken from a human donor who had recovered from COVID-19.

This chain joins TRBV5-4 and TRBJ2-5; tentatively, D is TRBD2 (6 bases). V was clipped by 4 bases and J by 5 bases, with 9 bases between them. CDR1 SGHNT and CDR2 YYREEE come from the germline V gene (reference sequence). The CDR3 is 12 residues long. CDR3 in amino acids: CASSRDFETQYF. The CDR3 bases are TGTGCCAGCAGCCGGGACTTTGAGACCCAGTACTTC.

The chain employs TRBV6-2 or TRBV6-3 and TRBJ2-7; 10 positions match TRBD1. CDR1 is MNHEY, CDR2 SVGEGT, per germline. CDR3 length equals 17 residues. The junction had 7 bases not matched to a gene; V was cut back by 2 bases and J by 0 bases. CDR3 nucleotide sequence: TGTGCCAGCAGTTACGGGACAGGGGCTTTCAGCTCCTACGAGCAGTACTTC. Translated: CASSYGTGAFSSYEQYF.

The gene calls are TRBV12-3 or TRBV12-4 and TRBJ1-3; tentative D call: TRBD1 (6 bases). V shed 3 bases and J shed 4 bases, with 13 bases lying between them. The CDR3 sequence is 15 residues long. CDR3 DNA sequence: TGTGCCAGCAGTTTGGCAGGGGAAGTCGGAAACACCATATATTTT. It yields the protein CASSLAGEVGNTIYF.

For this clonotype: One base away lies a much larger clone, so this may be a sequencing read error. J is TRBJ1-6 and V is TRBV19, with a weak D call TRBD1 (6 bases). The CDR3 consists of 14 residues. Per the germline V gene, CDR1 is LNHDA and CDR2 is SQIVND (reference sequence). The CDR3 DNA is TGTACCGCTGGGAGCGGACAGAATAATTCACCCCTCCACTTT. It yields the protein CTAGSGQNNSPLHF.

About this clonotype itself: A single base separates this from a much larger clone, so it may be a read error. V and J are TRBV29-1 and TRBJ2-7; maybe TRBD1 (6 bases). Germline CDR1 and CDR2: SQVTM and ANQGSEA. CDR3 size: 16 residues. In DNA, the CDR3 is TGCGGCGTACTATTAACCCCGGGACATCCGCCCTACGAGCAGTACTTC. Protein: CGVLLTPGHPPYEQYF.

The chain couples TRBV6-5 to TRBJ2-1; TRBD2 matches at 9 bases. CDR1 MNHEY and CDR2 SVGAGI come from the germline V gene. This CDR3 contains 17 residues. J lost 1 base, V lost 3 bases, and 7 bases had no gene match. Written as DNA, the CDR3 is TGTGCCAGCAGTTATTACCCCAGCGGGAGGTCCTACAATGAGCAGTTCTTC. It encodes CASSYYPSGRSYNEQFF.

This clonotype was counted between two and nine times. The rearrangement uses TRBV5-6 and TRBJ2-4; unclear D gene. CDR1 and CDR2 from the germline V gene are SGHDT and YYEEEE. The germline V and J ends were trimmed by 2 bases and 0 bases, with 3 bases remaining between them. The CDR3 totals 13 residues. The CDR3 region has the DNA TGTGCCAGCAGCTTTTCAGCCAAAAACATTCAGTACTTC. Translating gives CASSFSAKNIQYF.

This sequence joins TRBV6-2 or TRBV6-3 and TRBJ1-2; D is possibly TRBD1 (5 bases). This CDR3 has 15 amino acids. Germline values: CDR1 MNHEY, CDR2 SVGEGT. Trimming pared 1 base from V and 4 bases from J, leaving 13 bases between. The CDR3 DNA is TGTGCCAGCAGTTACTTAGCATCTACAGGCTATGGCTACACCTTC. Translation: CASSYLASTGYGYTF.

This clonotype was seen a handful of times. The chain links TRBV18 to TRBJ2-7; D is perhaps TRBD1 (6 bases). There are 13 residues in the CDR3. Germline V lookup: CDR1 KGHSH, CDR2 LQKENI. V was pared by 3 bases and J by 3 bases, with 9 bases between. CDR3 region: CASSPGTYYEQYF. CDR3 bases: TGTGCCAGCTCACCCGGGACATACTACGAGCAGTACTTC.

This rearrangement joins TRBV5-5 to TRBJ1-1; TRBD1 might be the D (5 bases). Trimming stripped 1 base from V and 11 bases from J, with 15 bases between. The CDR3 is 13 amino acids. Germline V gene sequence: CDR1 SGHKS, CDR2 YYEKEE (reference sequence). The CDR3 nucleotides read TGTGCCAGCAGCTTGAAGGGGAGCAGTGGGGCTTTCTTT. Protein: CASSLKGSSGAFF. The entire variable domain, with the rest obtained from reference TRBV5-5 and TRBJ1-1, is as follows: DAGVTQSPTHLIKTRGQQVTLRCSPISGHKSVSWYQQVLGQGPQFIFQYYEKEERGRGNFPDRFSARQFPNYSSELNVNALLLGDSALYLCASSLKGSSGAFFGQGTRLTVV.

By share of the sample, this clonotype is medium-sized. The J gene is TRBJ2-6, the V gene TRBV29-1, with D unclear. Trimming removed 6 bases at V and 0 bases at J, with 6 bases between. CDR1 SQVTM and CDR2 ANQGSEA come from the germline V gene. The CDR3 covers 13 residues. The DNA for the CDR3 is TGCAGCGTCATAATCTCTGGGGCCAACGTCCTGACTTTC. Translating it yields CSVIISGANVLTF.

The rearrangement uses TRBV6-1 and TRBJ1-5, with TRBD1 as a possible D gene (5 bases). Trimming pared 5 bases from V and 5 bases from J, leaving 13 bases between. This CDR3 contains 14 residues. CDR1 is MNHNS and CDR2 is SASEGT in the germline V gene. CDR3: CASSYAGTHQPQHF. The CDR3 nucleotides read TGTGCCAGCAGTTACGCAGGGACCCATCAGCCCCAGCATTTT.

Regarding this clonotype: A much bigger clone sits one base away, suggesting this may be a read error. It is likely a read error, because the conserved phenylalanine at the end of the CDR3 is missing. The gene calls are TRBV18 and TRBJ2-5; D call uncertain. The CDR3 covers 12 residues. V was shortened by 5 bases and J by 5 bases, with 9 bases between the two germline ends. Germline CDR1 is KGHSH and CDR2 is LQKENI. CDR3 sequence (DNA): TGTGCCAGCTCAGGTGGCAGCGAGACCCAGTACTCC. It is translated as CASSGGSETQYS.

V gene TRBV9 combines with J gene TRBJ2-1; the D call may be TRBD1 or TRBD2 (5 bases each). This CDR3 is built from 13 residues. CDR1 and CDR2 (germline): SGDLS, YYNGEE. Trimming removed 1 base from V and 10 bases from J, with 12 bases in between. CDR3 bases: TGTGCCAGCAGCGTATCAGCCGGGGCCGAGCAGTTCTTC. Translation: CASSVSAGAEQFF.